The 8 T cell receptor beta chains listed next were all sequenced from one sample in a study of neoadjuvant anti-PD-1 for oral cavity cancer. The time point was: after neoadjuvant nivolumab, at surgical resection. Produced via immunoSEQ multiplex PCR; TCRdb's table is partial and in-frame only. Among 65,000 to 70,000 clones listed, roughly nine tenths were seen once. The material was PBMCs, obtained after nivolumab (anti-PD-1) treatment. These receptors came from a person aged 40 to 85 with oral cavity squamous cell carcinoma.

V and J are TRBV19 and TRBJ2-7; either TRBD1 or TRBD2 may supply D (5 bases each). The V gene lost 7 bases and the J gene lost 2 bases, with 21 bases spanning the gap. This CDR3 is built from 16 residues. CDR1 is LNHDA, CDR2 SQIVND, per germline (reference sequence). The CDR3 loop reads CASNPGGSEGAYEQYF. The CDR3 bases are TGTGCCAGTAATCCCGGAGGCAGTGAAGGGGCCTACGAGCAGTACTTC.

The chain recombines TRBV5-1 with TRBJ1-2; D unclear. V was cut by 1 base and J by 3 bases, with 13 bases left in between. Looked up from germline, CDR1 is SGHRS and CDR2 is YFSETQ. This CDR3 has 15 amino acids. The CDR3 DNA reads TGCGCCAGCAGCTTGCGGGTCGAGGACCACTATGGCTACACCTTC. Translation: CASSLRVEDHYGYTF.

The V and J genes are TRBV7-7 and TRBJ2-7; TRBD1 is a possible D gene (6 bases). Germline CDR1 and CDR2: SSHAT and FNYEAQ (reference sequence). The V end was cut by 8 bases, the J end by 0 bases, with 11 bases between. The length of the CDR3 is 13 residues. In DNA, the CDR3 is TGTGCCAGCTCCCGGGACATCTCCTACGAGCAGTACTTC. Protein product: CASSRDISYEQYF.

This clone was detected only once. The rearrangement uses TRBV11-1 and TRBJ2-2; the match to TRBD1 covers 10 bases. This CDR3 region has 15 residues. Germline V lookup: CDR1 SGHAT, CDR2 FQDESV (reference sequence). Losses at the gene ends were 5 bases for V and 5 bases for J; bases not matched to a gene: 5. CDR3 region: CASSPRQGATGELFF. The CDR3 nucleotides are TGTGCCAGCAGCCCTCGACAGGGGGCTACCGGGGAGCTGTTTTTT.

The chain is built from TRBV2 and TRBJ1-1; a possible D gene is TRBD1 (6 bases). The CDR3 has 15 residues. Per germline, CDR1 SNHLY and CDR2 FYNNEI. Trimming took off 2 bases at V and 5 bases at J, with 15 bases between the two ends. The CDR3 spells CASSEYRARGTEAFF. The CDR3 coding sequence is TGTGCCAGCAGTGAATACAGGGCCCGGGGGACTGAAGCTTTCTTT. Filled out from reference TRBV2 and TRBJ1-1, the complete variable domain reads EPEVTQTPSHQVTQMGQEVILRCVPISNHLYFYWYRQILGQKVEFLVSFYNNEISEKSEIFDDQFSVERPDGSNFTLKIRSTKLEDSAMYFCASSEYRARGTEAFFGQGTRLTVV.

The chain uses TRBV5-1 and TRBJ1-4, with 11 bases matching TRBD1. CDR1 and CDR2 (germline): SGHRS, YFSETQ. V lost 0 bases and J lost 7; bases outside the gene matches: 2. The CDR3 is made up of 15 amino acids. CDR3: CASSLVGTGGEKLFF. DNA for the CDR3: TGCGCCAGCAGCTTGGTAGGGACAGGGGGTGAAAAACTGTTTTTT.

This chain links TRBV29-1 with TRBJ2-5, with a weak D call TRBD1 (6 bases). This CDR3 region has 12 residues. The germline CDR1 and CDR2 sequences are SQVTM and ANQGSEA. V shed 7 bases and J shed 7 bases, with 16 bases lying between them. CDR3 bases: TGCAGCGCAAGGACAGAGAAGGGGACCCAGTACTTC. This encodes CSARTEKGTQYF.

The rearrangement joins TRBV27 to TRBJ1-1; 8 bases are shared with TRBD1. V dropped 4 bases and J dropped 4; count of bases not matched to a gene: 8. The CDR3 covers 15 residues. Germline V gives CDR1 MNHEY, CDR2 SMNVEV (reference sequence). The CDR3 coding sequence is TGTGCCAGCAGTTCGACAGGGGATGCGTCCACTGAAGCTTTCTTT. It is translated as CASSSTGDASTEAFF.